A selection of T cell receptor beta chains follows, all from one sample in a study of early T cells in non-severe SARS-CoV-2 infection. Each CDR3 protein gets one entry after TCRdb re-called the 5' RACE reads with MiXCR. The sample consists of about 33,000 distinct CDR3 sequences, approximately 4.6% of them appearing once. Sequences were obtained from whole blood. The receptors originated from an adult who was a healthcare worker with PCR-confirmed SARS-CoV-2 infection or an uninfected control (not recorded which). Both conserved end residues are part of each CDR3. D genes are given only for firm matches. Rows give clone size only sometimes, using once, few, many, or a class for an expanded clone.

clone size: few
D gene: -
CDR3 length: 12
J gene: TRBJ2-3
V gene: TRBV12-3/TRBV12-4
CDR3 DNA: TGTGCCGTAAGTCTAGCGACAGATACGCAGTATTTT
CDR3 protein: CAVSLATDTQYF

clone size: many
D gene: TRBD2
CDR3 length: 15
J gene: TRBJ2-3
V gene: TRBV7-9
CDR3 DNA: TGTGCCAGCAGCTCGCGGGGGGGCCGGGCAGATACGCAGTATTTT
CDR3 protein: CASSSRGGRADTQYF

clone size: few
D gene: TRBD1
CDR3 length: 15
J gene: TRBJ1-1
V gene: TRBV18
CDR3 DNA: TGTGCCAGCTCACCAGCGGGACAGCGTATGGCTGAAGCTTTCTTT
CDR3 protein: CASSPAGQRMAEAFF

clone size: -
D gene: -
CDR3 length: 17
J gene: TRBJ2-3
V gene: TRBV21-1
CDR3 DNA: TGTGCCAGCAGCAACCGGACGACTAGCGGTAGCGCAGATACGCAGTATTTT
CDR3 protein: CASSNRTTSGSADTQYF

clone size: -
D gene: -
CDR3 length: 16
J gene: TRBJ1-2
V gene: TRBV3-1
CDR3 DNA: TGTGCCAGCAGTTCGATGGGACACCGGGTGGACTATGGCTACACCTTC
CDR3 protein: CASSSMGHRVDYGYTF

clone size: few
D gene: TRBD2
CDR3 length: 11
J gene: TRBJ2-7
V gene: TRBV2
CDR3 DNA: TGTGCCAGCAGTAATAGCGGGGAGCAGTACTTC
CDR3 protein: CASSNSGEQYF

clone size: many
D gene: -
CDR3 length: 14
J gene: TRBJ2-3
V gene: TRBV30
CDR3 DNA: TGTGCCTGGATAAGGGGCCTTTCCACAGATACGCAGTATTTT
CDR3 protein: CAWIRGLSTDTQYF

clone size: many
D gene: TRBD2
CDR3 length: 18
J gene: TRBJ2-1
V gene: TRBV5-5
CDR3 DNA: TGTGCCAGCAGCTTGTTTACTAGCGGGGGGGCTAATTACAATGAGCAGTTCTTC
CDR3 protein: CASSLFTSGGANYNEQFF

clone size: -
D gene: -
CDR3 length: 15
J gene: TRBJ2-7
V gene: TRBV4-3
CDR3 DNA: TGCGCCAGCAGCCTTAGTAGGGGGGGGCCCTACGAGCAGTACTTC
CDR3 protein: CASSLSRGGPYEQYF

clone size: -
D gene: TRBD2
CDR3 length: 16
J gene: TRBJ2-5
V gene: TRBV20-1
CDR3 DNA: TGCAGTGCCCCAGAGATTAGCGGGGGCTCTAGAGAGACCCAGTACTTC
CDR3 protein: CSAPEISGGSRETQYF

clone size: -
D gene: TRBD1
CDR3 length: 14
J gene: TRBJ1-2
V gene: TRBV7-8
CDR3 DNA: TGTGCCAGCAGCTTAGTCGGGACAGACTATGGCTACACCTTC
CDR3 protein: CASSLVGTDYGYTF

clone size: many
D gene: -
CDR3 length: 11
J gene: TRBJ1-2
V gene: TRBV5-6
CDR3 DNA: TGTGCCAGCGGTGGCGACTATGGCTACACCTTC
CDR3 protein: CASGGDYGYTF

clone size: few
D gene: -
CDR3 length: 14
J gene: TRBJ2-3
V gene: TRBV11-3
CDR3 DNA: TGTGCCAGCAGCTTGGAGGACGGCACAGATACGCAGTATTTT
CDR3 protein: CASSLEDGTDTQYF

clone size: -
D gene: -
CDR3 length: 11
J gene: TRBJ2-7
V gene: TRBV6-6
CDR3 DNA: TGTGCCAGCAGTTCCTACTACGAGCAGTACTTC
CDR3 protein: CASSSYYEQYF

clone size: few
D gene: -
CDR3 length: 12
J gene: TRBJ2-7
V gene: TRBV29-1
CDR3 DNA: TGCAGCGTCAGCGAGAGGGGCTACGAGCAGTACTTC
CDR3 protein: CSVSERGYEQYF